This TCR beta chain was sequenced for a study of T cell responses to AZD1222 COVID-19 vaccine. Notes on the study in general: The donor cohort was predominantly white British with a female majority, and clonal diversity may have been underestimated.

The method was immunoSEQ multiplex PCR; TCRdb's version includes in-frame clones alone and lacks a portion of them. The sample contains approximately 220,000 clones, roughly 91% of which appear only once. Points on this clone: The antigen is unknown.

Trimming cost V 5 bases and J 0 bases, with 11 bases left between them. Looked up from germline, CDR1 is LGHDT and CDR2 is YNNKEL (reference sequence). This CDR3 comprises 15 residues. The specimen was peripheral blood, collected on day 0 of MenACWY control vaccination. The sequence derives from an adult in good health. The chain recombines TRBV3-1 (or the pseudogene TRBV3-2) with TRBJ1-3; D is ambiguous. CDR3 DNA sequence: TGTGCCAGCAGCAGGGTCGGGAGCTCTGGAAACACCATATATTTT. Translated, it gives CASSRVGSSGNTIYF.